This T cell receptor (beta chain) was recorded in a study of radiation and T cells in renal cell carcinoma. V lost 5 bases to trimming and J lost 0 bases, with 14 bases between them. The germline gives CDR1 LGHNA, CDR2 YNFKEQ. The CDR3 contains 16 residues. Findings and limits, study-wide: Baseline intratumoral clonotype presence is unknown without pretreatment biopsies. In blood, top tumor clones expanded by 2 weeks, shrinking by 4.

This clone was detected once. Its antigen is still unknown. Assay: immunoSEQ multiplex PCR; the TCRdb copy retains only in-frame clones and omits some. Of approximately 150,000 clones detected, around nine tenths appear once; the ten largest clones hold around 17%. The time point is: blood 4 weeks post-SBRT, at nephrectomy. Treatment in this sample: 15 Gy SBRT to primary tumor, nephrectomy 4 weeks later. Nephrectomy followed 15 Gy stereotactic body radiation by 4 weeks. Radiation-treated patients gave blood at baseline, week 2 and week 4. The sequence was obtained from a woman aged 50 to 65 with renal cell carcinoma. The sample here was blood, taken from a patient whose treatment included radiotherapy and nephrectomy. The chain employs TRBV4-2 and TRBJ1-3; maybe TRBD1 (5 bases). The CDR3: CASSSGGGLSGNTIYF. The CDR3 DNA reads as TGTGCCAGCAGCTCGGGGGGGGGACTCTCTGGAAACACCATATATTTT.